This TCR beta chain was sequenced in a study of blood T cell repertoires in COVID-19. CDR1 and CDR2 (germline): SGHNT, YENEEA. V trimming: 4 bases; J trimming: 4 bases; junction bases outside the gene matches: 11. This CDR3 is 16 amino acids long. Some clones are missing from TCRdb's copy, which holds only in-frame ones; the method was immunoSEQ multiplex PCR. The sample has about 88,000 clones, 85% to 95% seen once. This sequence joins TRBV11-3 and TRBJ1-2, with 8 bases aligning to TRBD1. The receptor was isolated from a man aged 55 to 69 with acute or convalescent COVID-19. Sequenced material: peripheral blood. In nucleotides, the CDR3 is TGTGCCAGCAGCTCCCACTACTCACAGGGGGTCTATGGCTACACCTTC. Translation gives CASSSHYSQGVYGYTF.